The clone carrying this T cell receptor (beta chain) was observed a handful of times. Its antigen is undetermined. Trimming removed 2 bases at V and 8 bases at J, with 10 bases between. Germline V lookup: CDR1 MNHNY, CDR2 SVGAGI (reference sequence). CDR3 length: 13 amino acids. The sample comes from a study of CD8 T cells in ankylosing spondylitis. Using its own MiXCR run on the 5' RACE reads, TCRdb lists one record per CDR3 protein. The data contain around 430,000 distinct CDR3 sequences, about 15% of them singletons. Study findings and constraints: Ankylosing spondylitis blood appeared to be characterized by a TCR beta motif of 8 or 9 highly homologous variants.

The rearrangement links TRBV6-6 to TRBJ2-1, with a possible D match to TRBD1 (5 bases). This receptor was identified in a male donor with ankylosing spondylitis. The sequencing sample was made of blood, either unsorted or a sorted T cell fraction (not recorded which). The DNA of the CDR3 is TGTGCCAGCAGTTACACCACAGGATATGAGCAGTTCTTC. Its protein is CASSYTTGYEQFF.